The 21 T cell receptor beta chains reported below all come from one sample, sequenced in a study of Graves' ophthalmopathy and Graves' hyperthyroidism. CDR3 regions of TCR beta were amplified from RNA transcripts. An opening RT-PCR round employed HTBI primers and preceded a second-round multiplex PCR. TCRdb processed the multiplex PCR reads anew with MiXCR; each CDR3 protein has one entry. The table includes 660,000 or so distinct CDR3 sequences, about 41% detected once. The sample comprised peripheral blood. Source of these receptors: an adult man with Graves' ophthalmopathy.

This clonotype was seen a few times. V usage is TRBV5-8 and J usage is TRBJ2-7; TRBD1 matches 9 bases. CDR1 is SGHTS, CDR2 YDEGEE, per germline. J was trimmed by 3 bases and V by 4 bases; bases with no gene match: 14. The CDR3 extends over 17 amino acids. CDR3 in DNA: TGTGCCAGCAGCGGACTTCCATCCTGGGACAGGGACTACGAGCAGTACTTC. Its translation is CASSGLPSWDRDYEQYF.

The rearrangement joins TRBV6-6 to TRBJ2-7; no reliable D call. Per germline, CDR1 MNHNY and CDR2 SVGAGI (reference sequence). The V end was cut by 0 bases, the J end by 4 bases, with 13 bases between. The CDR3 totals 15 residues. The CDR3 DNA sequence: TGTGCCAGCAGTTACTCGCGGACCGACGCGTACGAGCAGTACTTC. Translated, it gives CASSYSRTDAYEQYF.

This clonotype was recorded many times. The V and J genes are TRBV15 and TRBJ2-6; weak D call: TRBD1 (6 bases). This CDR3 has 22 residues. The germline CDR1 and CDR2 sequences are LNHNV and YYDKDF (reference sequence). Trimming removed 0 bases from V and 0 bases from J, with 24 bases in between. CDR3 region: CATSRDPPPGRGHLSGANVLTF. The DNA of the CDR3 is TGTGCCACCAGCAGAGATCCCCCACCCGGCCGGGGACACCTCTCTGGGGCCAACGTCCTGACTTTC. Together with reference TRBV15 and TRBJ2-6, the CDR3 gives the full variable domain: DAMVIQNPRYQVTQFGKPVTLSCSQTLNHNVMYWYQQKSSQAPKLLFHYYDKDFNNEADTPDNFQSRRPNTSFCFLDIRSPGLGDTAMYLCATSRDPPPGRGHLSGANVLTFGAGSRLTVL.

This clonotype showed up many times. The genes are TRBV20-1 and TRBJ1-1, with D perhaps TRBD1 (6 bases). The CDR3 covers 11 residues. V lost 4 bases to trimming and J lost 6 bases, with 9 bases between them. Germline CDR1 reads DFQATT; CDR2 reads SNEGSKA (reference sequence). CDR3 sequence: CSATGQSEAFF. The CDR3 DNA follows: TGCAGTGCTACCGGACAGTCTGAAGCTTTCTTT.

V gene TRBV15 combines with J gene TRBJ2-5, with D possibly TRBD1 on 7 matching bases. There are 16 residues in the CDR3. The germline V gene has CDR1 LNHNV and CDR2 YYDKDF (reference sequence). The germline V and J ends were trimmed by 3 bases and 7 bases, with 21 bases remaining between them. The CDR3 coding sequence is TGTGCCACCAGCAGCGGCCGACAGGGAGGCCGAGGGACCCAGTACTTC. Its protein product is CATSSGRQGGRGTQYF.

This clonotype was observed at least ten times. The chain carries TRBV7-9 and TRBJ2-5; tentative D call: TRBD2 (7 bases). The length of the CDR3 is 16 residues. Between the trimmed V and J ends, which lost 1 base and 1 base, there was a span of 13 bases. Germline CDR1 and CDR2: SEHNR and FQNEAQ (reference sequence). The CDR3 loop is CASSLEGEGVQETQYF. The CDR3 DNA reads TGTGCCAGCAGCTTAGAGGGGGAGGGGGTCCAAGAGACCCAGTACTTC.

There are a few counts of this clonotype. The CDR3: CATSDLGGRNGYTF. The CDR3 nucleotides are TGTGCCACCAGTGATTTGGGGGGCAGGAATGGCTACACCTTC. The V call is TRBV24-1, the J call TRBJ1-2, with D possibly matching TRBD1 (6 bases). V was pared by 0 bases and J by 6 bases, with 10 bases between. Per germline, CDR1 KGHDR and CDR2 SFDVKD. There are 14 residues in the CDR3.

The chain has TRBV5-5 and TRBJ1-2; 7 bases match TRBD1. The V and J ends lost 7 bases and 1 base, in that order; junction bases with no gene match: 13. Germline V gene sequence: CDR1 SGHKS, CDR2 YYEKEE (reference sequence). The CDR3 totals 16 residues. The CDR3 DNA follows: TGTGCCAGCCGACAGGGAATGCCCGAGATTAACTATGGCTACACCTTC. Residues: CASRQGMPEINYGYTF.

The V and J genes are TRBV7-2 and TRBJ2-7, with TRBD1 identical over 9 bases. V shed 3 bases, J shed 0 bases, and the junction held 3 bases outside the gene matches. The CDR3 loop spans 15 amino acids. CDR1 is SGHTA, CDR2 FQGNSA, per germline. The CDR3 bases are TGTGCCAGCAGCTTCGGGACAGGGCCCTCCTACGAGCAGTACTTC. Encoded protein: CASSFGTGPSYEQYF.

About this clonotype: In this CDR3 the conserved last residue, phenylalanine or tryptophan, is missing, so a read error is likely. Because the CDR3's place on the DNA is in doubt, the DNA is left out and the CDR3 is given as listed by TCRdb. The chain carries TRBV20-1 and TRBJ2-5. Germline CDR1 reads DFQATT; CDR2 reads SNEGSKA (reference sequence). The CDR3 is made up of 8 amino acids, end residues included. CDR3 residues: CSARDPSS.

This clonotype was seen many times. The chain combines TRBV29-1 with TRBJ2-2; D is unclear. The V gene's germline CDR1 is SQVTM and CDR2 ANQGSEA. V was shortened by 2 bases and J by 3 bases, with 4 bases between the two germline ends. The CDR3 is 12 residues long. The CDR3 DNA reads as TGCAGCGTTGAAAGGTACACCGGGGAGCTGTTTTTT. Protein sequence: CSVERYTGELFF.

There are many counts of this clonotype. J is TRBJ1-5 and V is TRBV15; a possible D gene is TRBD1 (5 bases). CDR1 and CDR2 (germline): LNHNV, YYDKDF (reference sequence). V was trimmed by 1 base and J by 4 bases, leaving 11 bases between them. The CDR3 is made up of 15 amino acids. The CDR3 nucleotides are TGTGCCACCAGCAGAGCCCTCTGGGGGAATCAGCCCCAGCATTTT. Amino acids: CATSRALWGNQPQHF.

About this clonotype: A much more abundant neighbour one base away suggests this may be a read error. The V gene is TRBV20-1, the J gene TRBJ1-2; no clear D. The CDR3 consists of 15 residues. Germline values: CDR1 DFQATT, CDR2 SNEGSKA (reference sequence). The V gene lost 0 bases and the J gene lost 2 bases, with 13 bases spanning the gap. The CDR3 DNA reads TGCAGTGCTAGAGATCTGAGCACTTGGAACTATGGCTACACCTTC. Its protein is CSARDLSTWNYGYTF.

Here the CDR3 reads CASPRYTGATSYEQYF. The CDR3 DNA follows: TGTGCCAGCCCTAGGTATACAGGGGCTACTTCCTACGAGCAGTACTTC. The V and J genes are TRBV25-1 and TRBJ2-7; 7 nucleotides align to TRBD1. Germline CDR1 and CDR2: MGHDK and SYGVNS. Unmatched junction bases numbered 14, after V lost 8 bases and J lost 1 base. The CDR3 is 16 amino acids.

The J gene is TRBJ2-5, the V gene TRBV6-6; possible D gene TRBD2, 7 bases. CDR3 size: 16 residues. V was clipped by 0 bases and J by 4 bases, with 15 bases between them. In germline, CDR1 is MNHNY, CDR2 SVGAGI (reference sequence). CDR3 sequence (DNA): TGTGCCAGCAGTTACTCGCTGGGGGGGCGAGGAGAGACCCAGTACTTC. It codes for CASSYSLGGRGETQYF.

The rearrangement uses TRBV29-1 and TRBJ2-1; no clear D. Trimming took off 7 bases at V and 0 bases at J, with 16 bases between the two ends. The length of the CDR3 is 15 residues. In germline, CDR1 is SQVTM, CDR2 ANQGSEA. As DNA, the CDR3 is TGCAGCGGTCACACCCAGCAGCCCTCCTACAATGAGCAGTTCTTC. Protein: CSGHTQQPSYNEQFF.

At least ten counts were recorded for this clonotype. The rearrangement joins TRBV5-6 to TRBJ1-1; tentative D call: TRBD1 (6 bases). The CDR3 covers 16 residues. In germline, CDR1 is SGHDT, CDR2 YYEEEE. V lost 3 bases and J lost 5, with 20 bases in between. CDR3: CASSSPPTTGWTEAFF. The CDR3 nucleotides read TGTGCCAGCAGCTCTCCCCCCACGACAGGTTGGACTGAAGCTTTCTTT.

This chain links TRBV10-3 with TRBJ1-2; no clear D. V was shortened by 0 bases and J by 7 bases, with 3 bases between the two germline ends. The CDR3 is 11 amino acids. Germline CDR1 is ENHRY and CDR2 is SYGVKD. The CDR3 DNA sequence: TGTGCCATCAGTGAGTCTATTGGCTACACCTTC. Its translation is CAISESIGYTF.

The CDR3: CASSFSQYNEQFF. In nucleotides, the CDR3 is TGTGCCAGCAGCTTCTCCCAGTACAATGAGCAGTTCTTC. This chain connects TRBV7-3 to TRBJ2-1; no clear D. CDR3 length: 13 amino acids. The germline V gene has CDR1 SGHTA and CDR2 FQGTGA. Trimming removed 3 bases from V and 4 bases from J, with 7 bases in between.

Ten or more counts support this clonotype. The chain uses TRBV25-1 and TRBJ1-1; the match to TRBD1 covers 10 bases. Germline V lookup: CDR1 MGHDK, CDR2 SYGVNS. The J segment lost 3 bases and the V segment lost 2 bases, leaving 3 bases of the junction unmatched. The CDR3 contains 15 residues. The CDR3 coding sequence is TGTGCCAGCAGTGAAATAGGACAGGGGGACACTGAAGCTTTCTTT. It codes for CASSEIGQGDTEAFF.

The V and J genes are TRBV7-2 and TRBJ1-6, with D unresolved. The CDR3 consists of 16 residues. Germline CDR1 is SGHTA and CDR2 is FQGNSA. Trimming took 5 bases from V and 3 from J, leaving 14 bases between them. CDR3 in amino acids: CASSQELDLYNSPLHF. The CDR3 DNA follows: TGTGCCAGCAGCCAAGAGCTAGACCTCTATAATTCACCCCTCCACTTT.